The entry below describes one T cell receptor (beta chain). The data are from a study of blood T cell repertoires in COVID-19. Some clones are missing from TCRdb's copy, which holds only in-frame ones; the method was immunoSEQ multiplex PCR. The sample includes about 30,000 clones, 90% of them seen just once. Germline CDR1 and CDR2: MNHEY and SVGAGI. The CDR3 is made up of 14 amino acids. The V end lost 6 bases, the J end lost 4 bases, and 16 bases lay between the germline ends. V is TRBV6-5 and J is TRBJ2-7; weak D call: TRBD2 (6 bases). The receptor comes from a man between 60 and 70 years old with active or convalescent COVID-19. The sequencing input was peripheral blood. CDR3 sequence reads: CASSLSAGGYEQYF. Written as DNA, the CDR3 is TGTGCCAGCAGCTTATCGGCAGGAGGGTACGAGCAGTACTTC.